The clone carrying this T cell receptor (beta chain) has ten or more counts. The antigen is undetermined. HTBI primers from iRepertoire and Arm-PCR of CDR3 regions yielded the TCR beta libraries. TCRdb re-called the multiplex PCR reads through MiXCR, storing one row per CDR3 protein. Of approximately 250,000 distinct CDR3 sequences listed, 18% are singletons. The sample comes from a study of regulatory T cells in long-lasting Graves disease. Time point specified: newly diagnosed GD, antithyroid drugs for less than 3 months. Generation of the TCR library employed RNA extracted from PBMCs. Germline V lookup: CDR1 MNHNS, CDR2 SASEGT. The CDR3 runs to 15 residues. The V and J ends lost 7 bases and 1 base, in that order; junction bases with no gene match: 8. Regarding the study as a whole: Accuracy might have suffered from few samples.

The TCR originated in a female donor with Graves disease. Sequenced here: peripheral blood mononuclear cells (PBMCs), sampled at new diagnosis, from a patient treated with antithyroid drugs. This chain links TRBV6-1 with TRBJ2-7; 9 bases match TRBD2. CDR3 loop: CASISTSGFSYEQYF. As DNA, the CDR3 is TGTGCCAGCATCTCAACTAGCGGGTTTTCCTACGAGCAGTACTTC.